Below, 32 T cell receptor beta chains from the same sample are listed, as sequenced in a study of shared clonotypes between healthy human individuals. Profiling relied on immunoSEQ multiplex PCR, and the TCRdb table lists in-frame clones only, not all of them. This sample has 1,400,000 or so clones, with approximately 98.5% found just once. Input material: naive CD4+ T cells sorted from blood. As for subset: CD45RA+ positively selected. These receptors came from a man aged 25-45 years in good health.

The chain joins TRBV5-1 to TRBJ2-5, with a possible D match to TRBD1 (6 bases). Germline CDR1 SGHRS, CDR2 YFSETQ. This CDR3 comprises 13 residues. The V end lost 7 bases, the J end lost 3 bases, and 13 bases lay between the germline ends. The CDR3 nucleotides read TGCGCCAGCCGCGAGGGGGTGGAAGAGACCCAGTACTTC. Protein sequence: CASREGVEETQYF.

V is TRBV5-1 and J is TRBJ2-3; TRBD1 agrees at 12 bases. The CDR3 extends over 18 amino acids. The germline CDR1 and CDR2 sequences are SGHRS and YFSETQ. V lost 0 bases and J lost 4; bases outside the gene matches: 9. CDR3 bases: TGCGCCAGCAGCTTGGGTCCTCCGGGACAGGGGGCTGCAGATACGCAGTATTTT. Translated: CASSLGPPGQGAADTQYF.

The chain has TRBV7-2 and TRBJ1-2; 7 positions match TRBD1. Germline V gene sequence: CDR1 SGHTA, CDR2 FQGNSA. CDR3 length: 13 residues. With 6 bases clipped from V and 7 bases from J, the junction kept 8 bases outside the gene matches. CDR3 amino acids: CASRSQGSGGYTF. The CDR3 DNA reads as TGTGCCAGCAGATCACAGGGGTCGGGTGGCTACACCTTC.

A remark on this clone: This specimen includes other DNA sequences encoding the same CDR3. The V and J genes are TRBV18 and TRBJ2-1; 7 positions match TRBD2. The CDR3 length is 14 residues. J gave up 2 bases and V 3 bases, and 1 base lay outside the gene matches. Germline values: CDR1 KGHSH, CDR2 LQKENI. CDR3 loop: CASSPAGAYNEQFF. CDR3 in DNA: TGTGCCAGCTCACCCGCGGGAGCCTACAATGAGCAGTTCTTC.

This clone was recorded only once. The genes are TRBV28 and TRBJ1-2; unclear D gene. Germline V lookup: CDR1 MDHEN, CDR2 SYDVKM. Deletions cut 5 bases from V and 1 base from J, with 14 bases between. There are 15 residues in the CDR3. CDR3 coding DNA: TGTGCCAGCAGTACCCCGAAGGGCCTTAACTATGGCTACACCTTC. This sequence encodes CASSTPKGLNYGYTF.

V gene TRBV7-8 combines with J gene TRBJ2-7, with D maybe TRBD2 (5 bases). In germline, CDR1 is SGHVS, CDR2 FQNEAQ. The CDR3 covers 15 residues. Between the trimmed V and J ends, which lost 1 base and 5 bases, there was a span of 15 bases. Here the CDR3 reads CASSLEPGSQDEQYF. The CDR3 DNA reads as TGTGCCAGCAGCTTAGAGCCGGGAAGTCAGGACGAGCAGTACTTC.

This clone was seen a single time. The chain carries TRBV9 and TRBJ2-1; TRBD2 is a possible D gene (5 bases). This CDR3 is 16 amino acids long. Trimming took off 0 bases at V and 4 bases at J, with 14 bases between the two ends. Germline CDR1 reads SGDLS; CDR2 reads YYNGEE. The CDR3 spells CASSVDLAHSYNEQFF. The CDR3 DNA sequence: TGTGCCAGCAGCGTAGATCTAGCACATTCTTACAATGAGCAGTTCTTC.

The rearrangement uses TRBV18 and TRBJ2-5; TRBD2 aligns across 9 bases. The CDR3 is 15 amino acids. After removal of 3 bases from V and 2 bases from J, the junction contained 4 bases not matched to a gene. Germline V gene lookup returns CDR1 KGHSH and CDR2 LQKENI. Written as DNA, the CDR3 is TGTGCCAGCTCACCGTCGGGACTAGCTCAAGAGACCCAGTACTTC. It codes for CASSPSGLAQETQYF.

The genes are TRBV7-9 and TRBJ2-7, with D maybe TRBD1 (5 bases). Trimming stripped 1 base from V and 7 bases from J, with 17 bases between. The CDR3 has 15 amino acids. Looked up from germline, CDR1 is SEHNR and CDR2 is FQNEAQ (reference sequence). CDR3 DNA: TGTGCCAGCAGCTTAGGGACGTTCCCTAGGGGTGAGCAGTACTTC. It codes for CASSLGTFPRGEQYF.

The chain links TRBV7-2 to TRBJ2-7, with D possibly matching TRBD1 (6 bases). Germline V gene sequence: CDR1 SGHTA, CDR2 FQGNSA. V was pared by 4 bases and J by 7 bases, with 14 bases between. This CDR3 region has 13 residues. As DNA, the CDR3 is TGTGCCAGCAGCTACGGACAGCCGAATGAGCAGTACTTC. This translates into CASSYGQPNEQYF.

Here the CDR3 reads CASSLPTSGNTIYF. In DNA form, the CDR3 reads TGTGCCAGCAGTTTACCGACATCTGGAAACACCATATATTTT. The rearrangement uses TRBV28 and TRBJ1-3; D uncertain. Germline V gene lookup returns CDR1 MDHEN and CDR2 SYDVKM. The V gene lost 2 bases and the J gene lost 1 base, with 6 bases spanning the gap. The CDR3 length is 14 residues.

Note on this clone: Other DNA sequences in the same sample also yield this CDR3. The rearrangement uses TRBV20-1 and TRBJ2-7, with D possibly TRBD2 on 6 matching bases. V lost 3 bases, J lost 6 bases, and 9 bases lay in between. Germline values: CDR1 DFQATT, CDR2 SNEGSKA (reference sequence). The CDR3 loop spans 11 amino acids. The CDR3 here is CSASGRGEQYF. The CDR3 DNA reads as TGCAGTGCTAGCGGGAGAGGCGAGCAGTACTTC.

The chain uses TRBV28 and TRBJ1-2; D unclear. There are 13 residues in the CDR3. The V end lost 5 bases, the J end lost 5 bases, and 12 bases lay between the germline ends. The germline V gene encodes CDR1 MDHEN and CDR2 SYDVKM. The CDR3 here is CASSGSGSYGYTF. The CDR3 nucleotides read TGTGCCAGCAGTGGGAGCGGATCTTATGGCTACACCTTC.

The rearrangement joins TRBV6-6 to TRBJ1-1, with D tentatively TRBD1 (6 bases). Germline CDR1 MNHNY, CDR2 SVGAGI (reference sequence). The V end lost 6 bases, the J end lost 0 bases, and 11 bases lay between the germline ends. The CDR3 is made up of 14 amino acids. CDR3 in amino acids: CASRDRGMNTEAFF. CDR3 sequence (DNA): TGTGCCAGCAGGGATAGGGGGATGAACACTGAAGCTTTCTTT.

The V and J genes are TRBV6-5 and TRBJ2-1; 9 bases agree with TRBD2. CDR3 size: 15 residues. CDR1 is MNHEY, CDR2 SVGAGI, per germline. Losses at the gene ends were 6 bases for V and 2 bases for J; bases not matched to a gene: 5. CDR3 amino acids: CASSKSGRPYNEQFF. For the CDR3, the DNA is TGTGCCAGCAGCAAAAGCGGGAGGCCCTACAATGAGCAGTTCTTC.

The gene calls are TRBV30 and TRBJ2-1; the D is unclear. Germline V gene lookup returns CDR1 GTSNPN and CDR2 SVGIG (reference sequence). V was shortened by 3 bases and J by 7 bases, with 4 bases between the two germline ends. This CDR3 region has 10 residues. CDR3 in DNA: TGTGCCTGGAGCCAAAATGAGCAGTTCTTC. Translated, it gives CAWSQNEQFF.

This clone was recorded only once. The chain uses TRBV27 and TRBJ2-5, with D perhaps matching TRBD1 or TRBD2 (5 bases each). With 7 bases removed from V and 7 bases from J, the gap between germline ends came to 25 bases. Germline V lookup: CDR1 MNHEY, CDR2 SMNVEV (reference sequence). The CDR3 runs 16 residues. DNA of the CDR3: TGTGCCAGCACCCCCGGTGGGGCAGGGAGTTACGGGACCCAGTACTTC. Translated: CASTPGGAGSYGTQYF.

The J gene is TRBJ2-7, the V gene TRBV7-2; 10 nucleotides align to TRBD2. Trimming cost V 5 bases and J 4 bases; bases outside gene matches: 8. The CDR3 length is 15 residues. Germline CDR1 is SGHTA and CDR2 is FQGNSA. The DNA for the CDR3 is TGTGCCAGCAGCCCTAGCGGGAGAGGTGGTTACGAGCAGTACTTC. It is translated as CASSPSGRGGYEQYF.

In the case of this clone: Relative to the germline gene, one junction end is altered; a read error may explain this. The CDR3 DNA reads as TGCAGCGTCAGGGGGAGGGCCTCCTTCGAGCAGTACTTC. It is translated as CSVRGRASFEQYF. The rearrangement links TRBV29-1 to TRBJ2-7; possibly TRBD1 or TRBD2 for D (7 bases each). Germline V gene lookup returns CDR1 SQVTM and CDR2 ANQGSEA. The CDR3 runs to 13 residues.

The chain uses TRBV29-1 and TRBJ2-2; 12 bases map to TRBD2. Germline CDR1 reads SQVTM; CDR2 reads ANQGSEA. With V trimmed by 7 bases and J by 6 bases, 9 bases remained unmatched. This CDR3 has 15 amino acids. The CDR3 protein is CSAAGTSGLAGELFF. The DNA of the CDR3 is TGCAGCGCAGCCGGGACTAGCGGGCTCGCCGGGGAGCTGTTTTTT.

V and J are TRBV27 and TRBJ2-1, with 7 bases that match TRBD2. The V gene's germline CDR1 is MNHEY and CDR2 SMNVEV (reference sequence). V shed 8 bases, J shed 9 bases, and the junction held 19 bases outside the gene matches. The CDR3 has 16 amino acids. The CDR3 DNA is TGTGCCAGCCTCAGGCTAGCGAGGGAGGGTGGTGGTGAGCAGTTCTTC. Translated, it gives CASLRLAREGGGEQFF.

The genes are TRBV5-6 and TRBJ1-1; the D is unclear. CDR3 size: 15 residues. V lost 2 bases, J lost 1 base, and 12 bases lay in between. Per germline, CDR1 SGHDT and CDR2 YYEEEE. Written as DNA, the CDR3 is TGTGCCAGCAGCTTCACAGCCTTGGGGAACACTGAAGCTTTCTTT. Translation: CASSFTALGNTEAFF.

The J gene is TRBJ2-5, the V gene TRBV2, with no clear D. CDR1 and CDR2 (germline): SNHLY, FYNNEI. The V gene lost 8 bases and the J gene lost 4 bases, with 8 bases spanning the gap. This CDR3 comprises 11 residues. CDR3 protein: CASDLGETQYF. DNA of the CDR3: TGTGCCAGCGATCTTGGAGAGACCCAGTACTTC.

The chain has TRBV11-3 and TRBJ2-5, with unresolved D. From germline, CDR1 is SGHNT and CDR2 YENEEA. V was cut by 1 base and J by 4 bases, with 7 bases left in between. The CDR3 has 13 residues. The CDR3 is CASSLVLGETQYF. CDR3 sequence (DNA): TGTGCCAGCAGCTTAGTATTGGGAGAGACCCAGTACTTC.

As to this clone: The identical CDR3 is also encoded by other nucleotide sequences in the sample. The rearrangement joins TRBV29-1 to TRBJ2-5, with D tentatively TRBD1 (5 bases). The CDR3 loop spans 11 amino acids. V lost 7 bases to trimming and J lost 5 bases, with 11 bases between them. Germline V gene lookup returns CDR1 SQVTM and CDR2 ANQGSEA. The CDR3 sequence: CSARVGETQYF. CDR3 sequence (DNA): TGCAGCGCCAGGGTCGGTGAGACCCAGTACTTC.

The rearrangement uses TRBV5-4 and TRBJ2-3; 7 bases fit TRBD2. J gave up 2 bases and V 5 bases, and 11 bases lay outside the gene matches. The CDR3 has 16 amino acids. Germline V gene lookup returns CDR1 SGHNT and CDR2 YYREEE (reference sequence). The CDR3 reads CASRSSGTWFTDTQYF. As DNA, the CDR3 is TGTGCCAGCAGGTCTAGCGGAACCTGGTTCACAGATACGCAGTATTTT.

This clone has a single count. This chain connects TRBV7-9 to TRBJ1-5, with D maybe TRBD1 (5 bases). Trimming pared 1 base from V and 5 bases from J, leaving 12 bases between. Germline loops: CDR1 SEHNR, CDR2 FQNEAQ (reference sequence). The CDR3 length is 15 residues. CDR3 residues: CASSLGAQGDQPQHF. In nucleotides, the CDR3 is TGTGCCAGCAGCTTAGGAGCTCAGGGAGATCAGCCCCAGCATTTT.

This chain connects TRBV4-3 to TRBJ1-1, with D possibly TRBD1 on 5 matching bases. The CDR3 extends over 14 amino acids. Germline lookup yields CDR1 LGHNA and CDR2 YSLEER. V lost 0 bases and J 5 bases, leaving 10 bases between the germline ends. The CDR3 reads CASSQDRGWTEAFF. In nucleotides, the CDR3 is TGCGCCAGCAGCCAAGATCGGGGCTGGACTGAAGCTTTCTTT.

The chain carries TRBV9 and TRBJ2-1; TRBD2 matches 7 bases. Germline V gene data show CDR1 as SGDLS and CDR2 as YYNGEE. The CDR3 runs 12 residues. The V segment lost 7 bases and the J segment 9 bases; nucleotides outside the gene matches: 7. The CDR3 loop reads CASGGEASEQFF. The CDR3 nucleotides read TGTGCCAGCGGGGGGGAAGCCAGTGAGCAGTTCTTC.

For the CDR3, the DNA is TGTGCCATCAGTGAGTCGGTCGCAGGCCGTCGAAACTATGGCTACACCTTC. Translating it yields CAISESVAGRRNYGYTF. This rearrangement joins TRBV10-3 to TRBJ1-2; D call uncertain. Germline CDR1 and CDR2: ENHRY and SYGVKD. V lost 0 bases, J lost 2 bases, and 16 bases lay in between. The CDR3 contains 17 residues.

The J gene is TRBJ1-2, the V gene TRBV2, with D uncertain. Per the germline V gene, CDR1 is SNHLY and CDR2 is FYNNEI. Trimming pared 8 bases from V and 1 base from J, leaving 14 bases between. The CDR3 has 14 amino acids. CDR3 DNA sequence: TGTGCCAGCTCTGGGAGAGGACTTAACTATGGCTACACCTTC. It is translated as CASSGRGLNYGYTF. The complete variable domain, with remaining parts taken from reference TRBV2 and TRBJ1-2, reads EPEVTQTPSHQVTQMGQEVILRCVPISNHLYFYWYRQILGQKVEFLVSFYNNEISEKSEIFDDQFSVERPDGSNFTLKIRSTKLEDSAMYFCASSGRGLNYGYTFGSGTRLTVV.

V gene TRBV10-3 combines with J gene TRBJ2-2, with D hard to call. The CDR3 covers 13 residues. The germline gives CDR1 ENHRY, CDR2 SYGVKD. Deletions cut 1 base from V and 6 bases from J, with 6 bases between. CDR3 DNA: TGTGCCATCAGTGAGTTTAGTCCCGGGGAGCTGTTTTTT. Translation gives CAISEFSPGELFF.